One T cell receptor beta chain is described in this entry. The antigen remains unidentified. The CDR3 covers 13 residues. From germline, CDR1 is SNHLY and CDR2 FYNNEI. Unmatched junction bases numbered 8, after V lost 6 bases and J lost 11 bases. Some clones are missing from TCRdb's copy, which holds only in-frame ones; the method was immunoSEQ multiplex PCR. The sample includes 150,000 or so clones, 88% of them seen just once. The record originates from a study of T cell responses to AZD1222 COVID-19 vaccine. General study points: Targeting of unmutated variant regions was reportedly seen in nearly half of spike-specific TCRs.

This receptor was identified in an adult in good health. The V call is TRBV2, the J call TRBJ1-3; TRBD1 matches at 9 bases. The sample was peripheral blood, taken on day 0 of AZD1222 vaccination. The DNA for the CDR3 is TGTGCCAGCAGCCCGGGACAGGGTGGACCCATATATTTT. Its translation: CASSPGQGGPIYF.